This T cell receptor beta chain emerged from a study of T-cell memory formation after mild COVID-19. Study background: The TCR clusters were mostly specific to one donor.

Per the germline V gene, CDR1 is SGHTA and CDR2 is FQGNSA. The CDR3 spans 13 residues. The junction had 4 bases not matched to a gene; V was cut back by 2 bases and J by 9 bases. 5'RACE, which relied on constant-segment primers, yielded TCR alpha and TCR beta cDNA libraries carrying sample barcodes and UMIs. TCRdb processed the 5' RACE reads anew with MiXCR; each CDR3 protein has one entry. The sample yields about 100,000 distinct CDR3 sequences, roughly 19% seen once. This clonotype was seen many times. The antigen is unknown. Findings of the study overall: CM and EM subsets held most contracting CD4+ clones; EMRA held CD8+ ones.

The chain has TRBV7-2 and TRBJ2-1; 7 nucleotides match TRBD2. The receptor was isolated from a man aged 18 to 30 who had mild COVID-19 (a few samples of this study predate the infection). Cell type and time point are not known. The sequenced material came from PBMCs or a T cell subset sorted from them (not recorded which). CDR3 DNA sequence: TGTGCCAGCAGCTTACTGACTAGCAGTGAGCAGTTCTTC. Translation gives CASSLLTSSEQFF. Based on the CDR3 plus reference TRBV7-2 and TRBJ2-1, the full variable domain is GAGVSQSPSNKVTEKGKDVELRCDPISGHTALYWYRQSLGQGLEFLIYFQGNSAPDKSGLPSDRFSAERTGGSVSTLTIQRTQQEDSAVYLCASSLLTSSEQFFGPGTRLTVL.